The 13 T cell receptor beta chains reported below all come from one sample, sequenced in a study of T cell repertoires in aging, cancer and after chemotherapy. A mixed TRB-A/B primer pool amplified rearranged TRB by multiplex touch-down PCR. Each CDR3 protein gets one entry after TCRdb re-called the multiplex PCR reads with MiXCR. The repertoire holds some 7,000 distinct CDR3 sequences, with about 29% as singletons. Peripheral blood genomic DNA, not sorted cells or RNA, was the template. Sequencing was done on a sample of blood. Receptor source: a human donor with a blood cancer. The donor label of this sample is uncertain.

The J gene is TRBJ2-7, the V gene TRBV10-1; 8 nucleotides match TRBD1. Germline V lookup: CDR1 WNHNN, CDR2 SYGVQD (reference sequence). CDR3 length: 13 amino acids. The V and J ends lost 6 bases and 5 bases, in that order; junction bases with no gene match: 6. For the CDR3, the DNA is TGCGCCAGCAGCGACAGGGGTGCGCACGAGCAGTACTTC. It encodes CASSDRGAHEQYF.

The chain carries TRBV13 and TRBJ2-7; 8 positions match TRBD1. Germline V CDR1 and CDR2: PRHDT, FYEKMQ (reference sequence). The junction had 1 base not matched to a gene; V was cut back by 4 bases and J by 2 bases. The CDR3 sequence is 13 residues long. The CDR3 DNA reads as TGTGCCAGCAGCTGGACAGGGACCTACGAGCAGTACTTC. Translated: CASSWTGTYEQYF. Drawing the rest from reference TRBV13 and TRBJ2-7, the complete variable domain is AAGVIQSPRHLIKEKRETATLKCYPIPRHDTVYWYQQGPGQDPQFLISFYEKMQSDKGSIPDRFSAQQFSDYHSELNMSSLELGDSALYFCASSWTGTYEQYFGPGTRLTVT.

Comment on this clonotype: Germline and junction disagree at one end, which may indicate a read error. The CDR3 DNA is TGCGCCAGCAGATACAAGGGCTGGACTGAAGCTTTCTTT. This sequence encodes CASRYKGWTEAFF. The rearrangement links TRBV10-3 to TRBJ1-1; D gene ambiguous. This CDR3 has 13 amino acids. CDR1 ENHRY and CDR2 SYGVKD come from the germline V gene.

The chain couples TRBV6-1 to TRBJ2-7; D is possibly TRBD2 (6 bases). Germline V gene sequence: CDR1 MNHNS, CDR2 SASEGT. The CDR3 contains 15 residues. With 4 bases removed from V and 0 bases from J, the gap between germline ends came to 13 bases. The CDR3 nucleotides are TGTGCCAGCAGTGGGGAGGTTGGACCCTCCTACGAGCAGTACTTC. This codes for CASSGEVGPSYEQYF.

By its share, this clonotype is medium-sized (0.01 to 0.1%). The V call is TRBV29-1, the J call TRBJ2-1, with TRBD1 matching 8 bases. The ends lost 1 base at V and 8 bases at J; junction bases unmatched: 7. Germline V gives CDR1 SQVTM, CDR2 ANQGSEA. The CDR3 runs 14 residues. The CDR3 nucleotides are TGCAGCGTTGAAGGACAGGGGAATGTGGATGAGCAGTTCTTC. Protein sequence: CSVEGQGNVDEQFF.

The V gene is TRBV24-1, the J gene TRBJ1-3; the match to TRBD1 covers 7 bases. Germline loops: CDR1 KGHDR, CDR2 SFDVKD. Trimming cost V 0 bases and J 0 bases; bases outside gene matches: 4. The CDR3 sequence is 17 residues long. Here the CDR3 reads CATSDLYRGDSGNTIYF. The CDR3 region has the DNA TGTGCCACCAGTGATTTGTACAGGGGAGACTCTGGAAACACCATATATTTT.

This clonotype was recorded a few times. CDR3 in amino acids: CASSPIDWTGELFF. DNA of the CDR3: TGTGCCAGCAGCCCTATCGATTGGACCGGGGAGCTGTTTTTT. The chain recombines TRBV6-5 with TRBJ2-2; D gene uncertain. Germline V gene data show CDR1 as MNHEY and CDR2 as SVGAGI. V lost 6 bases and J lost 5, with 13 bases in between. The length of the CDR3 is 14 residues.

The V and J genes are TRBV7-2 and TRBJ2-1; 12 nucleotides align to TRBD2. J lost 10 bases, V lost 4 bases, and 5 bases had no gene match. The germline V gene encodes CDR1 SGHTA and CDR2 FQGNSA. The CDR3 loop spans 14 amino acids. CDR3 loop: CASSSSGGAEEQFF. DNA of the CDR3: TGTGCCAGCAGCTCTAGCGGGGGGGCCGAAGAGCAGTTCTTC.

Sample share makes this clonotype medium-sized. The rearrangement uses TRBV15 and TRBJ2-2, with D possibly being TRBD1 or TRBD2 (5 bases each). CDR3 length equals 15 residues. Trimming left V 4 bases short and J 6 bases short, with 15 bases between. CDR1 is LNHNV and CDR2 is YYDKDF in the germline V gene (reference sequence). The CDR3 is CATSTSRVGAGELFF. The CDR3, as DNA: TGTGCCACCAGCACTTCCAGGGTCGGGGCCGGGGAGCTGTTTTTT.

This chain joins TRBV5-4 and TRBJ1-2; weak D call: TRBD1 (6 bases). Trimming left V 4 bases short and J 7 bases short, with 20 bases between. The V gene's germline CDR1 is SGHNT and CDR2 YYREEE (reference sequence). This CDR3 comprises 15 residues. The CDR3 coding sequence is TGTGCCAGCAGCCGACCCTCCACAGGGCTTGGTGGCTACACCTTC. It yields the protein CASSRPSTGLGGYTF.

This clonotype was observed a handful of times. The chain is built from TRBV19 and TRBJ1-6, with D tentatively TRBD1 (6 bases). Trimming took 4 bases from V and 7 from J, leaving 17 bases between them. The germline V gene encodes CDR1 LNHDA and CDR2 SQIVND (reference sequence). The CDR3 sequence is 16 residues long. The CDR3 DNA is TGTGCCAGTAGTAGTGTTTGGGCAGGGGACAATTCACCCCTCCACTTT. Translation gives CASSSVWAGDNSPLHF.

The rearrangement uses TRBV6-5 and TRBJ1-3; D is unclear. The CDR3 is 13 amino acids. Germline V gene lookup returns CDR1 MNHEY and CDR2 SVGAGI. Between the trimmed V and J ends, which lost 0 bases and 8 bases, there was a span of 8 bases. CDR3 in amino acids: CASSYSGGYTIYF. The CDR3 bases are TGTGCCAGCAGTTACTCGGGAGGTTACACCATATATTTT.

This clonotype was detected only a few times. The CDR3: CASSLARGVATEAFF. The CDR3 DNA reads as TGTGCCAGCAGTTTAGCACGAGGGGTGGCCACTGAAGCTTTCTTT. J is TRBJ1-1 and V is TRBV12-3 or TRBV12-4; possibly TRBD1 for D (5 bases). The CDR3 is made up of 15 amino acids. V lost 0 bases and J lost 4, with 12 bases in between.